This T cell receptor (beta chain) came from a study of monozygotic twins with inflammatory bowel disease. TCRdb re-called the 5' RACE reads and shows each CDR3 protein once, DNA omitted. This sample's table has tens of thousands of distinct CDR3 sequences. Germline V gene data show CDR1 as SGHTA and CDR2 as FQGNSA. The CDR3 is 14 amino acids. The TCR was taken from a human donor with ulcerative colitis or Crohn's disease, or a healthy co-twin of an affected twin (not recorded which). The chain joins TRBV7-2 to TRBJ1-5. The sequencing sample was made of blood. CDR3 loop: CASSLGTAITPQHF.